The 16 T cell receptor beta chains in this list originate from one sample, sequenced in a study of a mutant IDH1 vaccine in newly diagnosed glioma. Time point meaning: week 5, during vaccination. One vaccine dose held 300 ug of mutant IDH1 20-mer peptide and came with topical imiquimod. The protocol was immunoSEQ multiplex PCR, while the TCRdb copy is restricted to in-frame clones and leaves out a portion. The table records 70,000 to 100,000 clones, roughly 90% of them present only once. The antigens these receptors bind are not known. The source material was PBMCs, sampled from a glioma patient whose treatment included an IDH1 peptide vaccine. The receptors stem from a woman aged 45-65 years with glioma.

The V gene is TRBV7-9, the J gene TRBJ1-1, with D unresolved. The CDR3 is 14 amino acids. CDR1 and CDR2 from the germline V gene are SEHNR and FQNEAQ (reference sequence). The V end lost 2 bases, the J end lost 3 bases, and 10 bases lay between the germline ends. CDR3: CASSLNLMDTEAFF. CDR3 nucleotides: TGTGCCAGCAGCTTAAACTTAATGGACACTGAAGCTTTCTTT.

The chain joins TRBV19 to TRBJ2-7; no clear D gene. CDR1 and CDR2 (germline): LNHDA, SQIVND (reference sequence). This CDR3 region has 13 residues. V lost 0 bases, J lost 3 bases, and 6 bases lay in between. The CDR3 reads CASSIDLLYEQYF. The CDR3 region has the DNA TGTGCCAGTAGTATAGATCTACTCTACGAGCAGTACTTC.

The rearrangement joins TRBV28 to TRBJ1-3; D not resolved. Per germline, CDR1 MDHEN and CDR2 SYDVKM. V was trimmed by 3 bases and J by 2 bases, leaving 11 bases between them. This CDR3 region has 15 residues. The CDR3 DNA is TGTGCCAGCAGTTTGGGAGGTGTCACTGGAAACACCATATATTTT. This sequence encodes CASSLGGVTGNTIYF.

J is TRBJ2-3 and V is TRBV19; possibly TRBD2 for D (6 bases). Trimming cost V 0 bases and J 8 bases, with 9 bases left between them. Germline loops: CDR1 LNHDA, CDR2 SQIVND (reference sequence). The CDR3 is 13 amino acids. CDR3: CASSIEGLGTQYF. CDR3 sequence (DNA): TGTGCCAGTAGTATAGAGGGACTCGGTACGCAGTATTTT. The full variable domain, its missing parts supplied by reference TRBV19 and TRBJ2-3, is DGGITQSPKYLFRKEGQNVTLSCEQNLNHDAMYWYRQDPGQGLRLIYYSQIVNDFQKGDIAEGYSVSREKKESFPLTVTSAQKNPTAFYLCASSIEGLGTQYFGPGTRLTVL.

This clone turned up a few times. The chain employs TRBV10-3 and TRBJ1-5; D might be TRBD1 (5 bases). Trimming took 11 bases from V and 0 from J, leaving 14 bases between them. CDR3 length: 14 residues. Germline lookup yields CDR1 ENHRY and CDR2 SYGVKD. The CDR3 sequence is CAARTPNSNQPQHF. The CDR3, as DNA: TGTGCCGCAAGGACACCTAATAGCAATCAGCCCCAGCATTTT.

This chain joins TRBV4-1 and TRBJ1-4; maybe TRBD1 (5 bases). The CDR3 runs 15 residues. CDR1 and CDR2 (germline): MGHRA, YSYEKL. V dropped 6 bases and J dropped 7 bases, with 18 bases sitting between them. The CDR3 here is CASSGTGVRGEKLFF. The CDR3 bases are TGCGCCAGCAGTGGGACTGGGGTACGGGGTGAAAAACTGTTTTTT.

This sequence joins TRBV11-2 and TRBJ1-1, with D possibly matching TRBD1 (5 bases). The CDR3 contains 15 residues. V was trimmed by 4 bases and J by 1 base, leaving 13 bases between them. Germline V gene lookup returns CDR1 SGHAT and CDR2 FQNNGV. CDR3 protein: CASSYRRQKNTEAFF. DNA for the CDR3: TGTGCCAGCAGCTATCGGAGACAGAAGAACACTGAAGCTTTCTTT.

The genes are TRBV4-1 and TRBJ2-2; TRBD1 is a possible D gene (6 bases). Trimming cost V 4 bases and J 4 bases, with 10 bases left between them. Germline V gives CDR1 MGHRA, CDR2 YSYEKL. This CDR3 is built from 14 residues. The CDR3 sequence is CASSPRTATGELFF. The CDR3 bases are TGCGCCAGCAGCCCCCGGACAGCCACCGGGGAGCTGTTTTTT.

The rearrangement uses TRBV9 and TRBJ2-2; D is possibly TRBD1 (6 bases). CDR1 and CDR2 (germline): SGDLS, YYNGEE. With 0 bases removed from V and 5 bases from J, the gap between germline ends came to 11 bases. The CDR3 has 15 amino acids. The chain's CDR3 is CASSVGGGGTGELFF. CDR3 DNA: TGTGCCAGCAGCGTAGGAGGGGGTGGAACCGGGGAGCTGTTTTTT.

The chain is built from TRBV15 and TRBJ2-7; D may be TRBD2 (6 bases). The CDR3 has 12 amino acids. V dropped 3 bases and J dropped 6 bases, with 9 bases sitting between them. CDR1 is LNHNV and CDR2 is YYDKDF in the germline V gene (reference sequence). CDR3 loop: CATSSGRLEQYF. CDR3 nucleotide sequence: TGTGCCACCAGCAGCGGGAGACTCGAGCAGTACTTC.

The chain couples TRBV27 to TRBJ1-4; D might be TRBD1 (5 bases). Germline V lookup: CDR1 MNHEY, CDR2 SMNVEV (reference sequence). V lost 3 bases, J lost 2 bases, and 19 bases lay in between. CDR3 length: 18 residues. CDR3 coding DNA: TGTGCCAGCAGTTTTCGGGGCCCGGTCGGGCGCACTAATGAAAAACTGTTTTTT. Translating gives CASSFRGPVGRTNEKLFF. The full variable domain, completed using reference TRBV27 and TRBJ1-4, is EAQVTQNPRYLITVTGKKLTVTCSQNMNHEYMSWYRQDPGLGLRQIYYSMNVEVTDKGDVPEGYKVSRKEKRNFPLILESPSPNQTSLYFCASSFRGPVGRTNEKLFFGSGTQLSVL.

The gene calls are TRBV18 and TRBJ1-4; D uncertain. CDR1 and CDR2 (germline): KGHSH, LQKENI. The CDR3 contains 13 residues. V was cut by 2 bases and J by 10 bases, with 11 bases left in between. The CDR3 reads CASSPEVRGKLFF. The CDR3 DNA follows: TGTGCCAGCTCACCAGAGGTCCGAGGAAAACTGTTTTTT.

The chain has TRBV7-9 and TRBJ2-1; 8 nucleotides align to TRBD1. The junction had 4 bases not matched to a gene; V was cut back by 1 base and J by 8 bases. The germline V gene has CDR1 SEHNR and CDR2 FQNEAQ (reference sequence). This CDR3 comprises 14 residues. The CDR3 DNA reads TGTGCCAGCAGCTTAGGGACAGGGCTACATGAGCAGTTCTTC. The encoded protein is CASSLGTGLHEQFF.

The chain employs TRBV6-5 and TRBJ1-1; no reliable D call. The CDR3 runs to 14 residues. The germline V gene has CDR1 MNHEY and CDR2 SVGAGI. V gave up 6 bases and J gave up 1 base, with 12 bases separating them. This CDR3 is CASSKLDGNTEAFF. The CDR3 DNA reads as TGTGCCAGCAGCAAACTGGACGGGAACACTGAAGCTTTCTTT.

The V call is TRBV4-2, the J call TRBJ1-1, with a weak D call TRBD1 (5 bases). Deletions cut 6 bases from V and 4 bases from J, with 15 bases between. The CDR3 runs to 14 residues. CDR1 and CDR2 from the germline V gene are LGHNA and YNFKEQ. CDR3 DNA sequence: TGTGCCAGCAGGAGTTCAGGGCAACGCACTGAAGCTTTCTTT. Encoded protein: CASRSSGQRTEAFF.

The chain uses TRBV6-5 and TRBJ1-1; D perhaps matches TRBD1 (5 bases). The V end lost 5 bases, the J end lost 4 bases, and 17 bases lay between the germline ends. Germline CDR1 MNHEY, CDR2 SVGAGI. The CDR3 is 15 amino acids. In DNA form, the CDR3 reads TGTGCCAGCAGTCCCCACAGGACTCGGGTCACTGAAGCTTTCTTT. It codes for CASSPHRTRVTEAFF.